This T cell receptor beta chain was documented in a study of blood T cell repertoires in COVID-19. Study-level information: Samples came from the United States, Italy and Spain, spanning acute and convalescent COVID-19. The cDNA or gDNA used as material had been derived from T cells, B-cell-depleted T cells, or PBMCs.

Original processing methods: Nucleated cell number was recorded as an estimate derived from reference gene primer amplification. Sequencing was performed with immunoSEQ multiplex PCR; in TCRdb, only in-frame clones are kept and a portion is missing. V and J calls and clone size are those listed in that table; D and trimming were worked out from the DNA. The profile shows some 200,000 clones, roughly 94% of them singletons. Seattle's enrolled individuals joined amid active infection and were then monitored longitudinally. The source is a young man with COVID-19, enrolled during active disease. Sequenced material: peripheral blood.

The CDR3 sequence is CASSPSRGIQPQHF. The CDR3 DNA follows: TGTGCCAGCTCACCTTCCAGGGGGATTCAGCCCCAGCATTTT. The rearrangement links TRBV18 to TRBJ1-5, with 7 bases aligning to TRBD1. Losses at the gene ends were 3 bases for V and 6 bases for J; bases not matched to a gene: 5. CDR1 is KGHSH, CDR2 LQKENI, per germline. This CDR3 spans 14 amino acids.